This record looks at one TCR beta chain sequence and its context. It has no known antigen specificity. No base qualities exist here, and no much larger clone lies one base off it. Libraries were prepared through the immunoSEQ multiplex PCR assay. A mixture of 60 forward primers for TCR Vbeta segments and 13 reverse primers for TCR Jbeta segments was used in the multiplex PCR. The CDR3 region of rearranged TCR beta genes was amplified from genomic DNA with a multiplex PCR assay. On the Illumina HiSeq System, the amplified TCR beta libraries were sequenced as 87-base-pair reads. The authors' pipeline ran thus. A later analysis tallied around 82 million unique TCR beta chains across the 666 repertoires, and around 12 million of those chains were shared by two or more donors. Raw reads were error-corrected and collapsed into unique sequences by a nearest-neighbor algorithm in which closely related sequences were merged to remove PCR and sequencing errors. V, D and J gene segments were assigned by aligning CDR3 sequences to IMGT reference sequences. Each retained sequence needed at least a six-nucleotide match to both a V gene segment and a J gene segment. Rearrangements were classified as productive when the CDR3 lacked stop codons and remained in frame with V and J, and all other rearrangements were classified as non-productive. CDR3 was defined by IMGT convention, running from the second conserved V-encoded cysteine to the conserved J-encoded phenylalanine. The earlier analysis of a few hundred of the donors excluded sequences that lacked an unambiguous match to a single V gene segment. An earlier analysis of 550 to 650 of the donors classified V segments as functional when productive rearrangements were above 56.7% and as segregating when the standard deviation between donors was above 5%. To diagnose cytomegalovirus status from the catalog of TCR beta chain sequences, a statistical classification framework was built. A later analysis assigned V and J genes by comparing TCR nucleotide sequences with IMGT/GENE-DB human TR gene sequences. A later analysis assigned CDR3 sequences and most-parsimonious VDJ recombination scenarios with the TCRdist pipeline. In a later analysis, each TCR beta chain was defined by its CDR3 amino acid sequence together with its V-gene family, and reads without a unique V-gene family were excluded. To address suspected cross-contamination and a sequencing artifact, a later analysis removed roughly 640 highly shared, low-generation-probability nucleotide sequences. A later analysis calculated a clonal expansion index for each public chain from normalized within-repertoire ranks of inferred template counts. In a later analysis, generation probabilities were computed with a VDJ recombination model fitted to out-of-frame rearrangements, and the resulting probabilities were checked against IGoR. Hypergeometric tests were used in a later analysis to score TCR-TCR, TCR-HLA and TCR-CMV co-occurrence, with a repertoire-size bias correction applied to the TCR pairs. To estimate false discovery rates, a later analysis permuted the HLA or CMV assignments 20 times. A later analysis grouped co-occurring TCRs with DBSCAN, adding TCRdist sequence similarity when clustering within HLA-allele-positive subsets. Co-occurrence clustering excluded repertoires with fewer than 30,000 or more than 120,000 public chains, plus five with anomalous nucleotide sharing. TCRdb took this table from immuneACCESS and kept in-frame rearrangements with V and J called. Such tables lack part of the clones; where checked against another copy, unresolved V genes explain under half of the gap, and the rest is unexplained. V, J and clone size are taken as reported in that table, and D and trimming were inferred from the DNA itself. The sample table records some 220,000 clones; over 70% of these occur just once. The ten largest make up 2.5% to 3% of the sample.

In total, roughly 710 healthy bone marrow donors made up the cohort. All cohort members were sampled while nominally healthy, although unrecorded immune exposures were likely present. The donor was CMV seropositive and was included in the group of 250 to 350 seropositive cohort members. Every donor gave a peripheral blood sample, and the peripheral blood mononuclear cells from that sample were used for TCR beta sequencing. Genomic DNA extraction from the blood cell samples was performed with the Qiagen DNeasy Blood Extraction Kit. The sample originates from a study of cytomegalovirus exposure and HLA in healthy donors (dated by TCRdb to about 2017). For context, the study as a whole: In an earlier analysis of roughly 500 of the donors, around 300 Gb of sequence data and approximately 100 million unique TCR beta sequences from some 170 million T cells were reported. Donor age, sex, ethnicity and CMV serostatus were collected together with the repertoire data. The later analysis used no new phenotypic data to find candidate immune exposures, relying instead on TCR beta sequences and their occurrence across donors. Roughly 310 gigabases of sequencing data and approximately 85 million unique TCR sequences were included in an early release covering around 650 HLA-typed donors. An earlier analysis of some 500 of the donors used high-throughput TCR beta sequencing to judge whether each TCR beta V gene segment behaved as functional or pseudogenic. To study patterns of TCR occurrence, a later analysis re-analyzed previously published TCR beta repertoires from 500 to 850 donors and added high-resolution HLA genotyping. A later genetic analysis used genome-wide SNP genotypes for about 55% of the 666 donors, treating that subset as a discovery cohort. Both class I and class II loci were covered by HLA typing, at four-digit resolution. To predict cytomegalovirus infection status, the study combined high-throughput TCR immunosequencing, statistical association of individual TCRs with disease status, and machine learning. Among the roughly 430 genotyped donors, roughly 80% belonged to the genetic ancestry cluster associated with self-reported Caucasian donors. A separate validation cohort of over a hundred different subjects was used in addition to the 666-subject first cohort. The aim of the study was to test whether cataloging public T cell receptors could identify signatures of past pathogen exposure. All discovery cohort repertoires had been generated using a single sequencing platform. The number of typed donors differed by locus: about 620-640 for A, B, C, DRB1 and DQB1; approximately 520 for DQA1; 600 to 610 for DPA1; and around 470 for DPB1. On average, about 240,000 unique TCR beta nucleotide sequences were sequenced per donor among a few hundred genotyped donors of the cohort, with approximately 18% of those sequences being non-productive. Using immunosequencing, the study profiled T cell repertoires from 666 subjects and related those repertoires to cytomegalovirus serostatus. Because of strong linkage in the cohort, roughly five DR-DQ haplotypes were treated as single units for association and clustering.

Cut back by 1 base and 3 bases, the V and J ends lie 15 bases apart. Based on the germline V gene, the CDR1 and CDR2 sequences are SGHTA and FQGNSA. From cysteine to phenylalanine, the CDR3 is 16 amino acids long. Only CDR3 DNA is held: 48 bases, read in frame from base 1. General study outcomes and caveats: Compared with equally common non-associated chains, HLA-associated TCR beta chains in a later analysis were more clonally expanded and had lower generation probabilities. The study listed 164 TCR beta chains as associated with cytomegalovirus. In an earlier analysis of around 600 of the donors, most TCR beta V segments appeared in productive rearrangements about 90% or about 30% of the time, broadly matching IMGT annotations. A few of the identified cytomegalovirus-associated TCR beta chains were confirmed in vitro to be specific for cytomegalovirus antigens. While some public TCRs were present in many individuals, most TCR sequences turned up only very rarely across donors. In this cohort, only TCR beta chains were sequenced, and detectable features were limited by the absence of alpha or paired-chain data. Because HLA typing was missing for some donors at each locus, association tests included only the typed subset. A later analysis reported that several top co-occurrence clusters appeared linked to parvovirus B19, influenza, CMV and Epstein-Barr virus. According to a later analysis, most CMV-associated TCR beta chains appeared to be HLA-restricted, and the HLA associations seemed to be driven largely by CMV exposure. Some IMGT-functional V segments, including TRBV6-2 and TRBV6-3, could not be distinguished by the 87-base-pair reads and were therefore excluded. A cluster of highly shared sequence variants was judged likely to be a technical artifact of the sequencing pipeline. At a false discovery rate of 0.05, a later analysis linked around 15,000 TCR beta sequences to specific HLA alleles. The presence/absence analyses assumed that sequencing depth was roughly uniform across donors, and that assumption may not be true. The authors suggested that the approach could potentially be extended to other disease states and immunological phenotypes. For the cohort, immune exposure information was limited to CMV serostatus. The classifier was reported to diagnose cytomegalovirus status with high specificity and sensitivity in both the original cohort and the validation cohort. Correlated functional status among segregating V segments might reflect linkage disequilibrium, but an unknown experimental factor could not be ruled out. A later genetic analysis associated a missense DCLRE1C variant with V-gene and J-gene trimming of TCR beta chains, and an independent cohort replicated the association. A later genetic analysis reported fewer N-insertions in productive TCRs among donors in an Asian-associated ancestry cluster than the roughly 640-donor mean. In a later analysis, TCR association rates were found to vary across HLA loci, with the most associated TCRs seen for DRB1 alleles and the fewest for HLA-C alleles. Because counts were too low, about 18 rarely observed V segments, including chromosome 9 orphons, were excluded from the earlier analysis of 587 of the donors. A further reported finding was that TCR beta sequences accurately predicted the HLA-A and HLA-B alleles for most subjects in the first cohort. When HLA alleles, especially DR and DQ, strongly co-occurred, TCR associations were difficult to assign to individual alleles.

The V and J genes are TRBV7-2 and TRBJ2-5, with TRBD2 tentatively as D gene (6 bases match). Sequences were obtained from PBMCs. This TCR was sampled from a woman aged 55-70 years in good health and CMV-seropositive. The sequence in DNA is TGTGCCAGCAGCTTAGTCGCTAGCGTGCCCAAAGAGACCCAGTACTTC. Translated, this is CASSLVASVPKETQYF.